This T cell receptor beta chain was captured in a study of graft-versus-host responses after intestinal transplantation. In the study overall: The study gave all recipients anti-thymocyte globulin induction, then tacrolimus and steroids for 2 to 3 years.

Whole-study findings and limits: Among recipient marrow samples, GvH clones were found; some appeared first in ileum or blood.

Turning to this clone: The antigen remains undetermined.

The germline V gene has CDR1 MGHRA and CDR2 YSYEKL. There are 16 residues in the CDR3. Trimming cost V 0 bases and J 6 bases; bases outside gene matches: 5. The repertoire was sequenced with immunoSEQ multiplex PCR; TCRdb's copy has only in-frame clones and lacks some. The table has 90,000 to 120,000 clones, about 88% seen once; the top ten hold about 0.9%. This sequence joins TRBV4-1 and TRBJ2-1, with TRBD2 matching over 10 bases. Sequenced here: unstimulated CD4+ T cells sorted from spleen or lymph node cells, sampled before intestinal transplant. This TCR was recovered from a human donor who received an intestinal transplant. This chain's CDR3 is CASSQDPSGSFNEQFF. The DNA for the CDR3 is TGCGCCAGCAGCCAAGATCCTAGCGGGAGTTTCAATGAGCAGTTCTTC.